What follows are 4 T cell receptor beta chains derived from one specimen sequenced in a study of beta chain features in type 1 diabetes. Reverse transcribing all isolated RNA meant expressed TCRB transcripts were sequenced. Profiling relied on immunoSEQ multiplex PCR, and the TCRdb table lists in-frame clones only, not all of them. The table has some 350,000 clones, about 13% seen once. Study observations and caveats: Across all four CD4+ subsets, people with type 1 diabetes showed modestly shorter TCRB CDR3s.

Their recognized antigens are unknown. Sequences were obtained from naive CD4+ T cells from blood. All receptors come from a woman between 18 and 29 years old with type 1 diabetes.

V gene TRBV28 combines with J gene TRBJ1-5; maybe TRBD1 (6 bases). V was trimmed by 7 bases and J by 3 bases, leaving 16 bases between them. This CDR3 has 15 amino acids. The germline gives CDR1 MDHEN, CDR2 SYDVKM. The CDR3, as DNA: TGTGCCAGCACCTTGACAGGCTCTTACAATCAGCCCCAGCATTTT. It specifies CASTLTGSYNQPQHF.

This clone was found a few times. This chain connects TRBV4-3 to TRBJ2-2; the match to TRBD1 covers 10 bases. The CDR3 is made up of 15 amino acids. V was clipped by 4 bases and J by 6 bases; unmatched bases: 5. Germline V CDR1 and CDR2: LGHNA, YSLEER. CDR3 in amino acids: CASSRETGGSGELFF. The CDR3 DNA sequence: TGCGCCAGCAGCCGCGAGACAGGGGGCTCCGGGGAGCTGTTTTTT.

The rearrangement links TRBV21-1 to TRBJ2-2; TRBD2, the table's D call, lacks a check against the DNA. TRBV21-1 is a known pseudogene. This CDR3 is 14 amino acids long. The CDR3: CASTAGPNTGELFF. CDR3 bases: TGTGCCAGCACGGCGGGTCCGAACACCGGGGAGCTGTTTTTT.

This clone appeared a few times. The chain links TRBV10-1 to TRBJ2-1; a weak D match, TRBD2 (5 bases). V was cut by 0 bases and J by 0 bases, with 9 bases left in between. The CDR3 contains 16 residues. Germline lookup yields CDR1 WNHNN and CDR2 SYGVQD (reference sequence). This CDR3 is CASSESTGSSYNEQFF. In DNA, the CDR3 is TGCGCCAGCAGTGAGTCGACGGGAAGCTCCTACAATGAGCAGTTCTTC.